This TCR beta chain comes out of a study of shared clonotypes between healthy human individuals. Study overall: Every donor yielded three CD4 naive, three CD4 memory, two CD8 naive and one CD8 memory plate.

V dropped 4 bases and J dropped 1 base, with 20 bases sitting between them. CDR3 length: 17 amino acids. Germline CDR1 SGHTS, CDR2 YDEGEE. Whole-study findings and limits: The study found about 5% of naive CD4 clonotypes shared across several donors.

As for this clone: The antigen is not known.

Measured with immunoSEQ multiplex PCR; TCRdb has only the in-frame clones, and not every one. The data hold about 2.4 million clones, with roughly 93% observed a single time. CD45RA-negative memory and CD45RA+ naive subsets were split from the CD4+ cells. The source of this sequence is a man between 18 and 29 years old in good health. Some clones in this sample may be carry-over from other donors' samples. The V gene is TRBV5-8, the J gene TRBJ2-5; D may be TRBD1 or TRBD2 (5 bases each). The source material was naive CD4+ T cells from PBMCs. Subset meaning: CD45RA+ positively selected. CDR3 amino acids: CASSDPTGPQFQETQYF. The CDR3, as DNA: TGTGCCAGCAGCGATCCCACGGGACCCCAATTCCAAGAGACCCAGTACTTC.